These 2 T cell receptor beta chains were all obtained from the same sample, sequenced in a study of cytomegalovirus exposure and HLA in healthy donors. The PCR ran on 60 Vbeta and 13 Jbeta primers. The data were produced by immunoSEQ multiplex PCR, yet TCRdb's version contains in-frame clones alone and is incomplete. Among around 150,000 clones, under 75% were seen once, and the ten largest hold less than 3%. The sequencing sample was made of PBMCs. These receptors came from a woman aged 40 to 50 in good health and CMV-seronegative.

The genes are TRBV7-2 and TRBJ1-5; 7 nucleotides line up with TRBD1. V lost 4 bases, J lost 4 bases, and 1 base stayed unmatched. The CDR3 has 13 residues. Germline V gene data show CDR1 as SGHTA and CDR2 as FQGNSA. CDR3 protein: CASSWTGNQPQHF. The CDR3 bases are TGTGCCAGCAGCTGGACAGGAAATCAGCCCCAGCATTTT.

This clone was counted a few times. This sequence joins TRBV28 and TRBJ2-4; perhaps TRBD2 as D (6 bases). This CDR3 comprises 15 residues. CDR1 MDHEN and CDR2 SYDVKM come from the germline V gene. The V end lost 5 bases, the J end lost 0 bases, and 11 bases lay between the germline ends. Here the CDR3 reads CASSTGGLAKNIQYF. Written as DNA, the CDR3 is TGTGCCAGCAGTACCGGAGGGTTAGCCAAAAACATTCAGTACTTC.